This TCR beta chain is drawn from a study of OX40 agonist ivuxolimab in advanced cancers. About the investigation overall: Ivuxolimab, which targeted the costimulatory receptor OX40 (CD134), was an agonistic, fully human IgG2 monoclonal antibody. A male proportion of around 80% and a mean age of approximately 60 years, ranging from roughly 23 to 90, were recorded for the dose-escalation cohort. The paper describes the monotherapy dose-escalation part (N of about 57 patients) of the phase I trial of ivuxolimab. The point of sequencing TCRbeta in the periphery was to test whether ivuxolimab changed TCR sequence diversity and drove clonal T-cell expansion. Patients were allowed to have had prior anti-PD-1, anti-PD-L1 or anti-CTLA-4 therapy, and more than 30% of the dose-escalation patients had previously received checkpoint inhibitors. Of the 52 patients in dose escalation, some 20 had hepatocellular carcinoma, approximately 15 had melanoma, 9 had renal cell carcinoma and 9 had head and neck cancer. Partial responses occurred in three dose-escalation patients, of whom one had hepatocellular carcinoma and two had cutaneous melanoma. Intravenous ivuxolimab was administered to patients every 2 weeks at six dose levels: 0.01, 0.1, 0.3, 1.5, 3 and 10 mg/kg.

The trial excluded patients who had a history of autoimmune disease or were on systemic immunosuppression. Peripheral blood for TCR sequencing was collected from all dose cohorts at baseline, on cycle 4 day 1, and on cycle 7 day 1. The samples were drawn from a first-in-human, open-label, multicenter phase I dose-escalation trial of ivuxolimab. The trial enrolled adults with locally advanced or metastatic head and neck squamous cell, hepatocellular, melanoma or renal cell carcinoma. Before TCR sequencing, CD4+ T cells and CD8+ T cells were sorted from peripheral blood as separate populations. The paper's findings and limits, for the study overall: Antigen specificity was not determined for the clonally expanded peripheral T cells. Clonal expansion of both CD4+ and CD8+ blood T cells was observed from baseline to week 6 at doses 0.1 to 3.0 mg/kg. Low levels of normalized T-cell clonal expansion were also seen in some nonresponding patients. After ivuxolimab, more expanded clones were found on average in CD8+ T cells than in CD4+ T cells. In partial responders in the 0.1-3.0 mg/kg groups, normalized peripheral clonal expansion was found to be among the lowest, especially among CD8+ T cells.

CDR3 length: 13 amino acids, cysteine to phenylalanine. The read is trimmed to its CDR3 DNA, 39 bases read in frame from base 1. CDR1 and CDR2 are read off the germline V gene as SGHTA and FQGNSA. V is reduced by 5 bases and J by 7 bases, leaving a spacing of 14 bases between them. With respect to this clone: Its recognized antigen is unknown. Base qualities were left out, and no much larger clone turns up one base away.

For sequencing of the TCRbeta CDR3 region, genomic DNA was extracted from the sorted cells. The immunoSEQ Assay was used to sequence the TCRbeta CDR3 regions. Not all clones reach the TCRdb copy of this immuneACCESS table, which keeps in-frame sequences only. Checked studies attribute under half of the gap to unresolved V genes and leave the rest unexplained. The sample includes around 81,000 clones, with approximately 87% observed a single time. The ten largest clones represent around 0.95% of the sample. This chain is built from TRBV7-2 and TRBJ1-1, with the D gene not confidently named. The sequence came from an adult with an advanced solid tumor such as melanoma, head and neck, liver or kidney cancer. Specimen: CD4+ or CD8+ T cells sorted from blood, collected in a trial of the OX40 agonist ivuxolimab. The bases read TGTGCCAGCAGCCCCTCACGCTCGGGTGAAGCTTTCTTT. Its amino acids are CASSPSRSGEAFF.